What follows is one T cell receptor (beta chain) and its context. The CDR3 contains 17 residues. CDR1 is LGHNA, CDR2 YSLEER, per germline. V lost 2 bases to trimming and J lost 6 bases, with 23 bases between them. The data were produced by immunoSEQ multiplex PCR, yet TCRdb's version contains in-frame clones alone and is incomplete. Counted here are 540,000 or so clones, 75% to 85% occurring once; the ten biggest clones make up more than 0.01%. This sample stems from a study of shared T cell receptors in the human thymus. This sample also belongs to another study, concerning human thymus T cells. That study adds: Donation came from healthy Finnish infants having corrective surgery for congenital heart defects. Thymic samples were excised during corrective heart operations. Thymic and blood repertoires appeared to carry a bias in their V and J gene usage. Related research has reported that thymic repertoires overlap highly among unrelated individuals.

The V gene is TRBV4-3, the J gene TRBJ2-7; perhaps TRBD2 as D (6 bases). Material: thymocytes. This TCR was recovered from a boy in the first two years of life with a congenital heart defect. The chain's CDR3 is CASSQTTSGRALAEQYF. As DNA, the CDR3 is TGCGCCAGCAGCCAAACTACCTCCGGGAGAGCTCTGGCCGAGCAGTACTTC.